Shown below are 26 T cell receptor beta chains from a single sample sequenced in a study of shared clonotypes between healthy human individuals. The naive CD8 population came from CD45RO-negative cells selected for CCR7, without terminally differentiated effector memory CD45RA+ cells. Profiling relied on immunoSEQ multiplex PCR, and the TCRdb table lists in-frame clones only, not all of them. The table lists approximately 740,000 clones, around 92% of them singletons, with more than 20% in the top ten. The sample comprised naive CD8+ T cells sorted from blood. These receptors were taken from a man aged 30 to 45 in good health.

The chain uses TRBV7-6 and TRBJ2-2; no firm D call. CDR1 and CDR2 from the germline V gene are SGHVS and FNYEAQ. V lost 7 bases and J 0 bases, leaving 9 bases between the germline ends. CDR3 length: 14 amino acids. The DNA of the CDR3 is TGTGCCAGCACCCACGGCCCGAACACCGGGGAGCTGTTTTTT. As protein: CASTHGPNTGELFF.

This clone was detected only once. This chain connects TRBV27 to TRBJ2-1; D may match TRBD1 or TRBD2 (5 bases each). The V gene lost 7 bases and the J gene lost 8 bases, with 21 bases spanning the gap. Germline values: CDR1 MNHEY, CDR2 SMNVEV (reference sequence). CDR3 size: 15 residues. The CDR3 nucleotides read TGTGCCAGCACCGAACGGGGACGCTCCTGGGATGAGCAGTTCTTC. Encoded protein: CASTERGRSWDEQFF.

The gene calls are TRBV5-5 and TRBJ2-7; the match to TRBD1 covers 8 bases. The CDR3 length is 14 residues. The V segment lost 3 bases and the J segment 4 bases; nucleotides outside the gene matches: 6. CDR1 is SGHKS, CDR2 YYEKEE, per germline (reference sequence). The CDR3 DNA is TGTGCCAGCAGCTCGCTGGGGACAGGTTACGAGCAGTACTTC. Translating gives CASSSLGTGYEQYF.

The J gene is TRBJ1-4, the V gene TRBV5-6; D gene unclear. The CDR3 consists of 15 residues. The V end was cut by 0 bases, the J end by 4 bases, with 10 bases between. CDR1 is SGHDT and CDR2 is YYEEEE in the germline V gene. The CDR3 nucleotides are TGTGCCAGCAGCTTGGTAGCCGACAATAATGAAAAACTGTTTTTT. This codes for CASSLVADNNEKLFF. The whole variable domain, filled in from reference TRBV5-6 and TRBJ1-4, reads DAGVTQSPTHLIKTRGQQVTLRCSPKSGHDTVSWYQQALGQGPQFIFQYYEEEERQRGNFPDRFSGHQFPNYSSELNVNALLLGDSALYLCASSLVADNNEKLFFGSGTQLSVL.

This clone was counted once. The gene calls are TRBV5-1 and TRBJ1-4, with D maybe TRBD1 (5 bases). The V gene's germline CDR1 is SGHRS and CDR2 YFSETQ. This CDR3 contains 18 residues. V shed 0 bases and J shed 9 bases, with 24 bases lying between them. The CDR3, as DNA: TGCGCCAGCAGCTTGGGTGGACAAGGATACGTGGATTCTCAAAAACTGTTTTTT. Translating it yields CASSLGGQGYVDSQKLFF.

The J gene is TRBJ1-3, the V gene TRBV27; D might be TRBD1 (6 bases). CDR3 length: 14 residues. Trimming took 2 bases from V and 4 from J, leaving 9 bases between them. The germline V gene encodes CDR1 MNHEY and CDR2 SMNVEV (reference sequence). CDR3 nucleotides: TGTGCCAGCAGTTTAGCCAGGGGCGGAAACACCATATATTTT. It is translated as CASSLARGGNTIYF.

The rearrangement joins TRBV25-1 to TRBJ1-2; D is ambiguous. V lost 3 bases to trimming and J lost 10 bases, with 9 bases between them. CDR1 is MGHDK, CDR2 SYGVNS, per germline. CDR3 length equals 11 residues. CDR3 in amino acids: CASSEGKVYTF. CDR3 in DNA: TGTGCCAGCAGTGAGGGGAAGGTCTACACCTTC.

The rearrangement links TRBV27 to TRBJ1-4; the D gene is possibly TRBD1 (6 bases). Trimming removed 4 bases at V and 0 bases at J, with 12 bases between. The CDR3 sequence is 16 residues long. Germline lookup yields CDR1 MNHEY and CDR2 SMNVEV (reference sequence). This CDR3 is CASSWYAGATNEKLFF. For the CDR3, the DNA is TGTGCCAGCAGTTGGTACGCAGGGGCAACTAATGAAAAACTGTTTTTT. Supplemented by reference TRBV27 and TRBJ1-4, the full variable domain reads EAQVTQNPRYLITVTGKKLTVTCSQNMNHEYMSWYRQDPGLGLRQIYYSMNVEVTDKGDVPEGYKVSRKEKRNFPLILESPSPNQTSLYFCASSWYAGATNEKLFFGSGTQLSVL.

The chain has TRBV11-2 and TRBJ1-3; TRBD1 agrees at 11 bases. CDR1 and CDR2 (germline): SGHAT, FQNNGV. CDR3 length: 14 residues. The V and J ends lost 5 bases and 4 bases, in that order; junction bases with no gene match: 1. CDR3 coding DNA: TGTGCCAGCAGCCGGACAGGGGGCGGAAACACCATATATTTT. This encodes CASSRTGGGNTIYF.

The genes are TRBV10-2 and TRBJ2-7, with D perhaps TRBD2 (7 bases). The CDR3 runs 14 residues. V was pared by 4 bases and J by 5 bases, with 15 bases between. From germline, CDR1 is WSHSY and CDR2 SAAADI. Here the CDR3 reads CASSVRGGHDEQYF. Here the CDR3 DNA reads TGCGCCAGCAGTGTGAGGGGGGGCCACGACGAGCAGTACTTC.

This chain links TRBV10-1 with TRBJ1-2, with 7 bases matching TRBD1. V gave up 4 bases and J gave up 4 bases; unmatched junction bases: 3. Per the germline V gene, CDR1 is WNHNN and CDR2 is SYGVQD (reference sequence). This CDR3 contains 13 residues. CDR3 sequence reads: CASSGQGGYGYTF. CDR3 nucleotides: TGCGCCAGCAGTGGGCAGGGGGGCTATGGCTACACCTTC.

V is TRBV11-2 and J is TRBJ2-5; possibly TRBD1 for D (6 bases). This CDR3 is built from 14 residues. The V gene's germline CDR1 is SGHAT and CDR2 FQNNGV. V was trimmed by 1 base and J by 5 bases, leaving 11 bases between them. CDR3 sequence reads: CASSLGGQGETQYF. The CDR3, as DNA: TGTGCCAGCAGCTTAGGGGGGCAGGGGGAGACCCAGTACTTC.

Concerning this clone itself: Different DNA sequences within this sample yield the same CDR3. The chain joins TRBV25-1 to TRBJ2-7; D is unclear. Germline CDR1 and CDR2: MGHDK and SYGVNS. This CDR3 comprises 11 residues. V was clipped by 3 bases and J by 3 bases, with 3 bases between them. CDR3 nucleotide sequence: TGTGCCAGCAGTGACCTCTACGAGCAGTACTTC. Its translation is CASSDLYEQYF.

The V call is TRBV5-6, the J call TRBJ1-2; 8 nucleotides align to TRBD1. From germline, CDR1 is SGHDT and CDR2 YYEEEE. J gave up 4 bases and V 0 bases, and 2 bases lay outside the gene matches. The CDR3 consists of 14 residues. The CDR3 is CASSLGTGPYGYTF. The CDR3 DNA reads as TGTGCCAGCAGCTTGGGGACAGGGCCCTATGGCTACACCTTC.

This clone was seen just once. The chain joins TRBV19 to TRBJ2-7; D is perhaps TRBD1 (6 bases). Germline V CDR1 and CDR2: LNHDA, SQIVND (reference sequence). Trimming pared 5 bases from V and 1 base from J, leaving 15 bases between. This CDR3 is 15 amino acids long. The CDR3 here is CASSGPGTLSYEQYF. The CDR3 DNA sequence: TGTGCCAGTAGTGGCCCCGGGACATTATCCTACGAGCAGTACTTC.

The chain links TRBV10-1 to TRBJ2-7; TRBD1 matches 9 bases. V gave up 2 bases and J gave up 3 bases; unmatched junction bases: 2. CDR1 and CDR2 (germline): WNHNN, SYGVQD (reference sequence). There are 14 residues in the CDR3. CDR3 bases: TGCGCCAGCAGTGAGGACAGGGGGAACTACGAGCAGTACTTC. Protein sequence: CASSEDRGNYEQYF.

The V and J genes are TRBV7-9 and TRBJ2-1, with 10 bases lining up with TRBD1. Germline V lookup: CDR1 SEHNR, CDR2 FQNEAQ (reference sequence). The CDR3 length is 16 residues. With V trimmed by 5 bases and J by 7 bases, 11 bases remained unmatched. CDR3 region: CASSRVGTGVVNEQFF. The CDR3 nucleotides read TGTGCCAGCAGCCGTGTGGGGACAGGGGTTGTGAATGAGCAGTTCTTC.

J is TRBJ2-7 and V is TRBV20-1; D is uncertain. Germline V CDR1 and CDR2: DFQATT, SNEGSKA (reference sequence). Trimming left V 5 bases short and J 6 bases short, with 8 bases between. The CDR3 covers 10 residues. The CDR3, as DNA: TGCAGTGCTTGGTCCGGCGAGCAGTACTTC. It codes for CSAWSGEQYF.

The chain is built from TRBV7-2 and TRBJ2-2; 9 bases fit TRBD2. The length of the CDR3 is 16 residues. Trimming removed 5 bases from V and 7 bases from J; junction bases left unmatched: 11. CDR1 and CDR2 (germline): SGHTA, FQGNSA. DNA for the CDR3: TGTGCCAGCAGCGAAATTAGCGGGAGTGGTATCGGGGAGCTGTTTTTT. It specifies CASSEISGSGIGELFF.

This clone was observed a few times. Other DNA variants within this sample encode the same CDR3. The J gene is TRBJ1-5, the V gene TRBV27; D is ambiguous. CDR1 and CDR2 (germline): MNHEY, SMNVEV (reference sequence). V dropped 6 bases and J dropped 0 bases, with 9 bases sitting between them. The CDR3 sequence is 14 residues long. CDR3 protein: CASRPGISNQPQHF. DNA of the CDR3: TGTGCCAGCAGACCAGGAATTAGCAATCAGCCCCAGCATTTT.

The CDR3: CASSSYNQGANEKLFF. The CDR3 nucleotides are TGTGCCAGCAGTTCATACAATCAGGGTGCTAATGAAAAACTGTTTTTT. This chain links TRBV28 with TRBJ1-4, with a tentative D call TRBD1 (5 bases). The germline V gene encodes CDR1 MDHEN and CDR2 SYDVKM. With 4 bases removed from V and 3 bases from J, the gap between germline ends came to 15 bases. CDR3 size: 16 residues.

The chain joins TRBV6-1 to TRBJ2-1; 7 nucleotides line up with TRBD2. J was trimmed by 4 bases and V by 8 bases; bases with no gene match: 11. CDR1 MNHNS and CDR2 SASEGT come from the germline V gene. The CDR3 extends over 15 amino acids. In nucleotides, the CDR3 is TGTGCCAGCGGCGACTCGGGGCGGGGGTACAATGAGCAGTTCTTC. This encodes CASGDSGRGYNEQFF.

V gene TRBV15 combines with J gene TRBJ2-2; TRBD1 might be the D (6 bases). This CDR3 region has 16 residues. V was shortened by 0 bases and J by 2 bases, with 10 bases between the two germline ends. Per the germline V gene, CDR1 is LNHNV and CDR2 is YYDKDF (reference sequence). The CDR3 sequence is CATSRDYRENTGELFF. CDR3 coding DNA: TGTGCCACCAGCAGAGATTACAGGGAAAACACCGGGGAGCTGTTTTTT.

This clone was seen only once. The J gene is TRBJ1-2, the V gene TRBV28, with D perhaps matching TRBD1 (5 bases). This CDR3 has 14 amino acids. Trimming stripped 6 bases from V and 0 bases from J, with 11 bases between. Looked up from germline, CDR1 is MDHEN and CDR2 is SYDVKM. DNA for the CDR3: TGTGCCAGCAGCGACACGGGGGCTAACTATGGCTACACCTTC. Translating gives CASSDTGANYGYTF.

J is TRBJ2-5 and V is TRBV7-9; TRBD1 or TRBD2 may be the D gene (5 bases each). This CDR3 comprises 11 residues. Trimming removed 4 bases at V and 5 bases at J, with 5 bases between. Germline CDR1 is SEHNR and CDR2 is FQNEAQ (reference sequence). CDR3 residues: CASSWGETQYF. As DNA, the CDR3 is TGTGCCAGCAGCTGGGGGGAGACCCAGTACTTC.

The CDR3 coding sequence is TGTGCCAGCAGTCCCAATATAGCGGGTACTAGCACAGATACGCAGTATTTT. Residues: CASSPNIAGTSTDTQYF. This rearrangement joins TRBV28 to TRBJ2-3, with 7 positions matching TRBD2. After removal of 5 bases from V and 0 bases from J, the junction contained 11 bases not matched to a gene. This CDR3 contains 17 residues. Per germline, CDR1 MDHEN and CDR2 SYDVKM.